What follows are 15 T cell receptor beta chains derived from one specimen sequenced in a study of blood T cell repertoires in COVID-19 (dated by TCRdb to between 2020 and 2021). To prepare the library, the immunoSEQ multiplex PCR assay was applied. TCRdb re-hosts the immuneACCESS table, in-frame sequences only. Its copies lack some clones; in the studies checked, an unresolved V gene accounts for under half of them, and the cause for the rest is not known. The table for this sample lists fewer than 300,000 clones; less than 90% of them were counted only once. The top ten clonotypes cover about 2.5% of the sample. The sample taken for sequencing was peripheral blood. The receptors shown here come from a woman aged 70 to 79 with active or convalescent COVID-19.

This chain uses TRBV23-1 with TRBJ2-3; 8 bases match TRBD2. TRBV23-1 falls under the ORF class, with uncertain function. J was trimmed by 6 bases and V by 4 bases; bases with no gene match: 21. The CDR3 extends over 19 amino acids. CDR3 DNA: TGCGCCAGCAGTCGTCCCCTAACAGGGACTTCCAGCGGGGGCGATACGCAGTATTTT. Translating it yields CASSRPLTGTSSGGDTQYF.

This clone was seen many times. CDR3 nucleotide sequence: TGCAGTGCTAGGTGGGCCGATGGCTACACCTTC. This codes for CSARWADGYTF. This chain connects TRBV20-1 to TRBJ1-2; D gene unclear. The CDR3 has 11 amino acids. Trimming took off 3 bases at V and 6 bases at J, with 8 bases between the two ends. Per germline, CDR1 DFQATT and CDR2 SNEGSKA (reference sequence).

This clone occurred once. The rearrangement joins TRBV7-2 to TRBJ1-2; 8 positions agree with TRBD1. This CDR3 is built from 14 residues. The germline CDR1 and CDR2 sequences are SGHTA and FQGNSA. The trim removed 5 bases at V and 6 bases at J, leaving 8 bases unmatched. This CDR3 reads CASSAPDRGDGYTF. CDR3 nucleotide sequence: TGTGCCAGCAGCGCTCCCGACAGGGGCGATGGCTACACCTTC.

V gene TRBV7-3 combines with J gene TRBJ2-1, with D tentatively TRBD2 (6 bases). The length of the CDR3 is 15 residues. Trimming left V 2 bases short and J 6 bases short, with 14 bases between. CDR1 and CDR2 from the germline V gene are SGHTA and FQGTGA. CDR3: CASSLLASAVNEQFF. CDR3 coding DNA: TGTGCCAGCAGCTTATTGGCTAGCGCCGTCAATGAGCAGTTCTTC.

The chain carries TRBV4-1 and TRBJ2-1, with 7 bases aligning to TRBD2. Germline V lookup: CDR1 MGHRA, CDR2 YSYEKL. The CDR3 length is 15 residues. J lost 8 bases, V lost 3 bases, and 10 bases had no gene match. CDR3 in amino acids: CASSHWGRGRYEQFF. The CDR3 nucleotides are TGCGCCAGCAGCCATTGGGGGAGGGGAAGGTATGAGCAGTTCTTC.

The chain carries TRBV4-1 and TRBJ2-3, with D tentatively TRBD1 (6 bases). The CDR3 is made up of 15 amino acids. Germline CDR1 reads MGHRA; CDR2 reads YSYEKL. V was shortened by 3 bases and J by 5 bases, with 15 bases between the two germline ends. CDR3 in amino acids: CASSQMTGDRDTQYF. The CDR3, as DNA: TGCGCCAGCAGCCAGATGACAGGAGATCGAGATACGCAGTATTTT.

The V gene is TRBV7-9, the J gene TRBJ2-3, with no clear D. The CDR3 covers 16 residues. V was trimmed by 5 bases and J by 0 bases, leaving 15 bases between them. Germline V gene data show CDR1 as SEHNR and CDR2 as FQNEAQ (reference sequence). CDR3 loop: CASSLLSSGSTDTQYF. In DNA form, the CDR3 reads TGTGCCAGCAGCCTCTTATCTAGTGGCAGCACAGATACGCAGTATTTT.

The chain carries TRBV11-3 and TRBJ2-7; a possible D gene is TRBD1 (5 bases). The CDR3 covers 14 residues. Germline V gene sequence: CDR1 SGHNT, CDR2 YENEEA. Trimming took off 1 base at V and 4 bases at J, with 11 bases between the two ends. For the CDR3, the DNA is TGTGCCAGCAGCTTAGGGGGCCCCCAATACGAGCAGTACTTC. It codes for CASSLGGPQYEQYF.

CDR3 sequence reads: CSVDGRGKGTFF. CDR3 in DNA: TGCAGCGTTGACGGCAGGGGTAAAGGAACTTTCTTT. The chain recombines TRBV29-1 with TRBJ1-1, with a tentative D call TRBD1 (6 bases). V was clipped by 3 bases and J by 12 bases, with 17 bases between them. The CDR3 has 12 residues. CDR1 SQVTM and CDR2 ANQGSEA come from the germline V gene. Full variable domain (rest looked up from reference TRBV29-1 and TRBJ1-1): SAVISQKPSRDICQRGTSLTIQCQVDSQVTMMFWYRQQPGQSLTLIATANQGSEATYESGFVIDKFPISRPNLTFSTLTVSNMSPEDSSIYLCSVDGRGKGTFFGQGTRLTVV.

The chain links TRBV7-9 to TRBJ1-1, with no clear D. CDR1 SEHNR and CDR2 FQNEAQ come from the germline V gene (reference sequence). Trimming took off 2 bases at V and 6 bases at J, with 7 bases between the two ends. The CDR3 is made up of 12 amino acids. CDR3 loop: CASSLPGPEAFF. The CDR3 region has the DNA TGTGCCAGCAGCTTACCGGGTCCTGAAGCTTTCTTT.

The CDR3: CASRLNLTVKRGCEQYF. The CDR3 bases are TGTGCAAGTCGCTTAAATTTGACAGTCAAACGAGGATGCGAGCAGTACTTC. The chain links TRBV12-2 to TRBJ2-7; the table's D gene call, TRBD1, was not cross checked with the DNA. TRBV12-2 is a known pseudogene. The CDR3 extends over 17 amino acids.

This chain uses TRBV6-6 with TRBJ1-1; 7 bases agree with TRBD1. This CDR3 contains 14 residues. V lost 6 bases and J lost 1; bases outside the gene matches: 5. The V gene's germline CDR1 is MNHNY and CDR2 SVGAGI (reference sequence). CDR3 amino acids: CASRLGQPNTEAFF. CDR3 nucleotide sequence: TGTGCCAGCAGGCTGGGACAGCCGAACACTGAAGCTTTCTTT.

The genes are TRBV28 and TRBJ1-2; D not resolved. Between the trimmed V and J ends, which lost 1 base and 4 bases, there was a span of 4 bases. This CDR3 is 12 amino acids long. The germline gives CDR1 MDHEN, CDR2 SYDVKM. DNA for the CDR3: TGTGCCAGCAGTTTATCCCGCTATGGCTACACCTTC. It yields the protein CASSLSRYGYTF.

In its sample, this clone was seen a few times. The chain employs TRBV5-6 and TRBJ1-2; D might be TRBD1 (6 bases). From germline, CDR1 is SGHDT and CDR2 YYEEEE. This CDR3 contains 15 residues. Trimming shortened V by 4 bases and J by 8 bases, and 21 bases separated the two germline ends. The CDR3 DNA follows: TGTGCCAGCAGCCTATTACAGGGAACTTCGGGCGGCTACACCTTC. This encodes CASSLLQGTSGGYTF.

Here the CDR3 DNA reads TGTGCCAGCAGCCAAGATCTCCAGGGTGAGGTCTATGGCTACACCTTC. Amino acids: CASSQDLQGEVYGYTF. V gene TRBV3-1 (or the pseudogene TRBV3-2) combines with J gene TRBJ1-2, with D maybe TRBD1 (5 bases). CDR3 length: 16 amino acids. Germline CDR1 LGHDT, CDR2 YNNKEL (reference sequence). V lost 0 bases to trimming and J lost 4 bases, with 15 bases between them.